This T cell receptor beta chain is drawn from a study of blood T cell repertoires in COVID-19 (dated by TCRdb to the early 2020s). Concerning the study at large: The collaborator samples originated in the United States, Italy and Spain and spanned the acute and convalescent phases of COVID-19. The material from the prospective study consisted of cDNA or gDNA derived from T cells, B-cell-depleted T cells, or PBMCs. Subjects who had been exposed to COVID-19, were actively infected with it, or had recovered from it provided the deeply sampled blood TCRbeta repertoires that made up the dataset. The repertoires were released in a freely available public database intended as a resource for research on the immune response to SARS-CoV-2. Samples came from the ongoing ImmuneRACE study (first 160 participants) plus 1,254 subjects from 6 global collaborators. The sample metadata nearly always contained a de-identified subject ID, COVID-19 status, age in years and sex. HLA class I and class II types, where available, came from metadata supplied by the sample provider rather than from assay-based typing.

Concerning this clone: The antigen it recognizes is unknown. Per-nucleotide qualities are absent, and no much larger clonotype sits a single base away.

TCRbeta CDR3 regions were amplified from genomic DNA using the immunoSEQ Assay, a bias-controlled multiplex PCR. The authors' pipeline ran thus. The number of nucleated cells in each sample was estimated by amplification of reference gene primers within the assay. To quantify the absolute abundance of each unique TCRbeta CDR3 rearrangement, sequence reads were collapsed and filtered. For each sample, productive Simpson clonality was calculated by taking the square root of Simpson's diversity index across productive rearrangements. TCRdb holds this immuneACCESS table with in-frame rearrangements only. Some clones are missing; in checked studies, unresolved V genes explain under half, and the rest has no known cause. V, J and clone size are those of that table, while D and trimming were read from the DNA. Recorded for this sample are roughly 260,000 clones; 90% to 95% of them occurred a single time. Around 1.8% of the sample is held by the ten biggest clonotypes.

In the prospective study, participants were about 18 to 95 years old, resided in around 25 geographic areas of the United States, and were enrolled through a virtual design. To assign participants to cohorts, the prospective study relied on clinical history that participants themselves reported in a screening survey and a study questionnaire. For ImmuneRACE Cohort 3, a participant was defined as recovered based on two consecutive negative NP/OP PCR tests, clearance by a healthcare professional, or resolution of symptoms. Mobile phlebotomists in the prospective study collected whole blood, serum and a nasopharyngeal or oropharyngeal swab from every participant. Participants in the prospective study had the option to provide additional blood draws and questionnaires over a roughly 2-month period. Before DNA extraction, blood samples from the prospective study were shipped at room temperature or frozen.

Overall results and qualifications from the work: The amount of clinical and demographic metadata varied by source and participant and was provided uncurated.

The germline V gene specifies KGHDR as CDR1 and SFDVKD as CDR2. Its CDR3 holds 14 amino acids, cysteine through phenylalanine. The CDR3 DNA has 42 bases and is translated from base 1. Deletion took 5 bases off V and 1 base off J, with a span of 10 bases between the germline ends. Here the chain combines TRBV24-1 and TRBJ2-5; the D gene assignment is ambiguous. What was sequenced was PBMCs or T cells enriched from blood (not recorded which). The TCR comes from a woman aged 18 to 35 who had recovered from COVID-19. DNA sequence: TGTGCCACCAGTGGGCCTAGTCTCCAAGAGACCCAGTACTTC. The translation is CATSGPSLQETQYF.